This T cell receptor beta chain was retrieved from a study of cytomegalovirus exposure and HLA in healthy donors. Study observations and caveats: In a later analysis, HLA-associated beta chains showed higher expansion and lower generation probabilities than comparable chains.

This clone appeared a single time. Its specificity is not known. A multiplex PCR was run with 60 Vbeta primers and 13 Jbeta primers. The protocol was immunoSEQ multiplex PCR, while the TCRdb copy is restricted to in-frame clones and leaves out a portion. The sample has nearly 110,000 clones, around three quarters seen once; the top ten hold 5% to 7.5%. Looked up from germline, CDR1 is SEHNR and CDR2 is FQNEAQ (reference sequence). There are 15 residues in the CDR3. After removal of 5 bases from V and 1 base from J, the junction contained 6 bases not matched to a gene. The sample consisted of PBMCs. The receptor was derived from a woman aged 45-65 years in good health and CMV-seropositive. The rearrangement uses TRBV7-9 and TRBJ1-1; 8 bases are a match to TRBD1. This chain's CDR3 is CASSPLTGGNTEAFF. The CDR3 DNA sequence: TGTGCCAGCAGCCCCCTCACAGGGGGGAACACTGAAGCTTTCTTT.